The clone carrying this T cell receptor beta chain was picked up a small number of times. The record originates from a study of patients and donors after allogeneic stem cell transplantation. Between the trimmed V and J ends, which lost 4 bases and 3 bases, there was a span of 17 bases. CDR1 is SGHDT, CDR2 YYEEEE, per germline. The CDR3 spans 15 residues. A single record per CDR3 protein comes from TCRdb applying MiXCR to the RT-PCR reads. The table has some 880,000 distinct CDR3 sequences, more than 15% seen once. This receptor was taken from a human donor who was either an allogeneic HSCT recipient or a stem cell or donor lymphocyte infusion donor (not recorded which). It is not recorded whose cells these are; they may come from a transplant donor. This chain joins TRBV5-6 and TRBJ2-7; D is tentatively TRBD1 or TRBD2 (5 bases each). The material sequenced was blood, either unsorted or a sorted T cell fraction (not recorded which). The CDR3 sequence: CASSPSREGNYEQYF. CDR3 DNA: TGTGCCAGCAGCCCAAGCCGCGAGGGGAACTACGAGCAGTACTTC. The full variable domain, rest sourced from reference TRBV5-6 and TRBJ2-7, is DAGVTQSPTHLIKTRGQQVTLRCSPKSGHDTVSWYQQALGQGPQFIFQYYEEEERQRGNFPDRFSGHQFPNYSSELNVNALLLGDSALYLCASSPSREGNYEQYFGPGTRLTVT.